A single sample is the source of the 7 T cell receptor beta chains below, sequenced in a study of identifying expanded T cells in peripheral blood. This table comes from immunoSEQ multiplex PCR, and its TCRdb copy is limited to in-frame clones, with some not included. This sample has about 100,000 clones; over 80% occur once, and the top ten carry around 5%. Sequencing was performed on blood. These receptors were obtained from a person aged 18-70 years in good health.

The J gene is TRBJ2-2, the V gene TRBV9; 11 positions agree with TRBD1. CDR3 length: 15 amino acids. V was clipped by 3 bases and J by 7 bases; unmatched bases: 5. Germline V CDR1 and CDR2: SGDLS, YYNGEE. The CDR3 DNA reads TGTGCCAGCAGCGCCACGGACAGGGGGCGCGGGGAGCTGTTTTTT. It codes for CASSATDRGRGELFF.

The chain recombines TRBV25-1 with TRBJ2-1, with D unclear. The CDR3 has 15 residues. Germline assignment: CDR1 MGHDK and CDR2 SYGVNS. The V end was cut by 2 bases, the J end by 0 bases, with 8 bases between. The CDR3 DNA sequence: TGTGCCAGCAGTGAAGTAGCAGGCTCCTACAATGAGCAGTTCTTC. It is translated as CASSEVAGSYNEQFF.

The gene calls are TRBV19 and TRBJ2-2; D is unclear. CDR1 LNHDA and CDR2 SQIVND come from the germline V gene (reference sequence). The CDR3 is made up of 14 amino acids. Trimming removed 0 bases from V and 7 bases from J, with 9 bases in between. As DNA, the CDR3 is TGTGCCAGTAGTATAGATCGGGTGGTCGGGGAGCTGTTTTTT. It codes for CASSIDRVVGELFF.

The V and J genes are TRBV19 and TRBJ2-5; D is ambiguous. CDR1 LNHDA and CDR2 SQIVND come from the germline V gene (reference sequence). The CDR3 loop spans 16 amino acids. Trimming stripped 3 bases from V and 1 base from J, with 15 bases between. The CDR3 loop reads CASSIRVGRIQETQYF. For the CDR3, the DNA is TGTGCCAGTAGTATTAGGGTCGGCAGAATCCAAGAGACCCAGTACTTC.

V usage is TRBV29-1 and J usage is TRBJ1-1; D perhaps matches TRBD1 (5 bases). Germline-derived CDR1 and CDR2 are SQVTM and ANQGSEA. The CDR3 loop spans 12 amino acids. The V end lost 4 bases, the J end lost 5 bases, and 11 bases lay between the germline ends. In DNA, the CDR3 is TGCAGCGTTGCTTGGGGACTGACTGAAGCTTTCTTT. Amino acid sequence: CSVAWGLTEAFF.

The chain recombines TRBV9 with TRBJ1-2; a weak D match, TRBD1 (5 bases). V was pared by 4 bases and J by 4 bases, with 17 bases between. Looked up from germline, CDR1 is SGDLS and CDR2 is YYNGEE. This CDR3 region has 15 residues. CDR3 DNA: TGTGCCAGCAGCCCCCACCGGGGGGGTTTCTATGGCTACACCTTC. It is translated as CASSPHRGGFYGYTF.

The chain recombines TRBV19 with TRBJ1-5; 8 nucleotides align to TRBD1. The CDR3 is made up of 15 amino acids. The J segment lost 1 base and the V segment lost 4 bases, leaving 3 bases of the junction unmatched. Germline V CDR1 and CDR2: LNHDA, SQIVND (reference sequence). CDR3 DNA sequence: TGTGCCAGTAGTACCAGACAGGGGAGCAATCAGCCCCAGCATTTT. Its translation: CASSTRQGSNQPQHF.